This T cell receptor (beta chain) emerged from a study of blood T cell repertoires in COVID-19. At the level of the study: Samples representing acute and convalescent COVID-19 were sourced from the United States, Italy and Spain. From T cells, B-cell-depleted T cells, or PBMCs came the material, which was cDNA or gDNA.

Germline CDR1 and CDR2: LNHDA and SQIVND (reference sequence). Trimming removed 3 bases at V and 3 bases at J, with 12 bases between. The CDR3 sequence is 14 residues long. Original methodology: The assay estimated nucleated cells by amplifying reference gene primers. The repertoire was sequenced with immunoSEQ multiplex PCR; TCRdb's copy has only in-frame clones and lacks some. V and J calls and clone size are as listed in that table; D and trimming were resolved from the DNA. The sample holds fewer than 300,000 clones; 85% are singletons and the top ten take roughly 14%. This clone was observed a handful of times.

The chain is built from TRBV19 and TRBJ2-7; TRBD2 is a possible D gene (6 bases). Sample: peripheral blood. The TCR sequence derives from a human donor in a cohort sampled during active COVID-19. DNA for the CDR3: TGTGCCAGTAGTATGGGCAGGGACTTCTACGAGCAGTACTTC. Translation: CASSMGRDFYEQYF.